This T cell receptor beta chain stems from a study of shared clonotypes between healthy human individuals. Whole-study results and caveats: On the whole, naive subsets had larger estimated richness than memory subsets had. About 5% of naive CD4 clonotypes were shared across a few donors. A reduction in generation probabilities was seen for non-shared clonotypes relative to those shared by all four donors.

The naive CD8 population came from CD45RO-negative cells selected for CCR7, without terminally differentiated effector memory CD45RA+ cells. On this clone: The antigen remains undetermined.

Evenly divided among several immunoSEQ plates was the genomic DNA of each subset. Libraries were prepared by immunoSEQ multiplex PCR; TCRdb keeps only in-frame clonotypes and omits some of them. The table has hundreds of thousands of clones, around 96% seen once. Sequences were obtained from naive CD8+ T cells sorted from blood. This receptor was taken from a woman aged 25 to 39 in good health.

CDR3: CASRDPSGYTF. The CDR3 region has the DNA TGCGCCAGCAGAGATCCGTCTGGCTACACCTTC. V and J are TRBV4-1 and TRBJ1-2; unclear D gene. This CDR3 is 11 amino acids long. Trimming took off 6 bases at V and 7 bases at J, with 9 bases between the two ends. The V gene's germline CDR1 is MGHRA and CDR2 YSYEKL.